This T cell receptor beta chain originates from a study of T cell repertoires in cytomegalovirus infection. Study-level results: Identification of carriers of CMV plus the relevant HLA was achieved through cumulative public TCR beta family frequency.

V was shortened by 2 bases and J by 7 bases, with 12 bases between the two germline ends. The V gene's germline CDR1 is DFQATT and CDR2 SNEGSKA (reference sequence). The CDR3 sequence is 14 residues long. Via MiXCR, TCRdb re-called the reads, giving one row per CDR3 protein. The repertoire includes roughly 230,000 distinct CDR3 sequences, more than 15% of them detected once, and roughly half sits in the top ten. This clonotype has a handful of counts. Its antigen remains unknown. The clonotype comes from a human donor in good health (CMV status not recorded). Some clones in this sample may be carry-over from other donors' samples. The rearrangement joins TRBV20-1 to TRBJ1-6; no clear D gene. The sequencing input was CD8+ T cells from PBMCs. The CDR3 nucleotides are TGCAGTGCTAGACGGTCCTTCGGGAATTCACCCCTCCACTTT. It encodes CSARRSFGNSPLHF.